Presented here are 29 T cell receptor beta chains from one specimen sequenced in a study of blood T cell repertoires in COVID-19. Method: immunoSEQ multiplex PCR; TCRdb's copy keeps in-frame clones and lacks some. The sample lists over 55,000 clones; 91% were seen once. Source material: peripheral blood. These receptors all stem from a man in his sixties with acute or convalescent COVID-19.

The chain carries TRBV3-1 (or the pseudogene TRBV3-2) and TRBJ1-2; no definite D call. Germline V lookup: CDR1 LGHDT, CDR2 YNNKEL (reference sequence). The V and J ends lost 0 bases and 7 bases respectively, with 12 bases between them. The CDR3 spans 14 residues. In DNA form, the CDR3 reads TGTGCCAGCAGCCAAGATGCGCTACTTTTTGGCTACACCTTC. Its protein product is CASSQDALLFGYTF.

The genes are TRBV27 and TRBJ2-5; D may be TRBD1 (6 bases). This CDR3 has 13 residues. The V gene lost 6 bases and the J gene lost 2 bases, with 10 bases spanning the gap. Looked up from germline, CDR1 is MNHEY and CDR2 is SMNVEV (reference sequence). The CDR3 here is CASRARGQETQYF. The CDR3 bases are TGTGCCAGCAGGGCCAGGGGTCAAGAGACCCAGTACTTC.

A single count supports this clone. V gene TRBV30 combines with J gene TRBJ1-1; D gene ambiguous. This CDR3 spans 14 amino acids. CDR1 is GTSNPN, CDR2 SVGIG, per germline (reference sequence). Trimming left V 4 bases short and J 3 bases short, with 15 bases between. CDR3 DNA sequence: TGTGCCTGGATCCGTCAAAGAGGCGACACTGAAGCTTTCTTT. This translates into CAWIRQRGDTEAFF.

The CDR3 DNA sequence: TGTGCCAGCAGCTTAGGACTAGCGGGAGTATATACCGGGGAGCTGTTTTTT. Protein sequence: CASSLGLAGVYTGELFF. The chain joins TRBV7-2 to TRBJ2-2; 12 bases line up with TRBD2. Trimming took 1 base from V and 5 from J; bases not matched to a gene: 5. The CDR3 has 17 residues. In germline, CDR1 is SGHTA, CDR2 FQGNSA.

The chain couples TRBV7-6 to TRBJ1-3; D not resolved. V dropped 2 bases and J dropped 0 bases, with 11 bases sitting between them. Germline values: CDR1 SGHVS, CDR2 FNYEAQ. CDR3 length: 16 residues. CDR3 nucleotide sequence: TGTGCCAGCAGCTTACAGGAAGTTTACTCTGGAAACACCATATATTTT. This codes for CASSLQEVYSGNTIYF.

The chain recombines TRBV6-2 or TRBV6-3 with TRBJ1-4; TRBD1 agrees at 9 bases. Germline lookup yields CDR1 MNHEY and CDR2 SVGEGT. V was pared by 6 bases and J by 1 base, with 6 bases of the junction left unmatched. This CDR3 is built from 16 residues. The CDR3, as DNA: TGTGCCAGCAGCAGGAACAGGGGGCTAACTAATGAAAAACTGTTTTTT. It codes for CASSRNRGLTNEKLFF.

The V call is TRBV28, the J call TRBJ1-6; 7 bases match TRBD1. Germline CDR1 is MDHEN and CDR2 is SYDVKM. This CDR3 comprises 15 residues. Losses at the gene ends were 2 bases for V and 10 bases for J; bases not matched to a gene: 8. The CDR3 DNA reads as TGTGCCAGCAGTTTAACCAGACAGGGATTCTCACCCCTCCACTTT. Translated, it gives CASSLTRQGFSPLHF. The whole variable domain, filled in from reference TRBV28 and TRBJ1-6, reads DVKVTQSSRYLVKRTGEKVFLECVQDMDHENMFWYRQDPGLGLRLIYFSYDVKMKEKGDIPEGYSVSREKKERFSLILESASTNQTSMYLCASSLTRQGFSPLHFGNGTRLTVT.

The CDR3 region is CASSLLGGLGTDTQYF. CDR3 nucleotides: TGTGCCAGCAGCTTGTTGGGGGGTCTTGGGACAGATACGCAGTATTTT. The chain employs TRBV7-9 and TRBJ2-3; maybe TRBD2 (6 bases). Deletions cut 3 bases from V and 3 bases from J, with 16 bases between. The V gene's germline CDR1 is SEHNR and CDR2 FQNEAQ (reference sequence). This CDR3 is built from 16 residues.

The chain combines TRBV28 with TRBJ2-1; no clear D gene. V lost 4 bases to trimming and J lost 8 bases, with 9 bases between them. Germline lookup yields CDR1 MDHEN and CDR2 SYDVKM. The CDR3 is 12 residues long. This chain's CDR3 is CASSWADDEQFF. In nucleotides, the CDR3 is TGTGCCAGCAGTTGGGCTGACGATGAGCAGTTCTTC.

The V and J genes are TRBV19 and TRBJ2-1; D unresolved. The CDR3 consists of 13 residues. The V end lost 3 bases, the J end lost 0 bases, and 3 bases lay between the germline ends. The V gene's germline CDR1 is LNHDA and CDR2 SQIVND (reference sequence). The CDR3 spells CASSMSSYNEQFF. Written as DNA, the CDR3 is TGTGCCAGTAGTATGAGCTCCTACAATGAGCAGTTCTTC.

The CDR3 DNA sequence: TGTGCCAGCAGCCCGGGACTAGCGGGAGGGGAAGAGACCCAGTACTTC. Its translation is CASSPGLAGGEETQYF. The chain has TRBV7-2 and TRBJ2-5, with 16 bases fitting TRBD2. The CDR3 is 16 amino acids. CDR1 and CDR2 (germline): SGHTA, FQGNSA. Unmatched junction bases numbered 3, after V lost 5 bases and J lost 3 bases. Variable domain in full (rest from reference TRBV7-2 and TRBJ2-5): GAGVSQSPSNKVTEKGKDVELRCDPISGHTALYWYRQSLGQGLEFLIYFQGNSAPDKSGLPSDRFSAERTGGSVSTLTIQRTQQEDSAVYLCASSPGLAGGEETQYFGPGTRLLVL.

This chain connects TRBV7-8 to TRBJ2-5, with D possibly TRBD1 on 5 matching bases. The CDR3 consists of 15 residues. The germline V gene encodes CDR1 SGHVS and CDR2 FQNEAQ. The V and J ends lost 1 base and 0 bases respectively, with 9 bases between them. The CDR3 sequence: CASSLGQTNQETQYF. DNA for the CDR3: TGTGCCAGCAGCTTAGGACAGACGAACCAAGAGACCCAGTACTTC.

This CDR3 reads CASSPAPDRVGEQYF. In nucleotides, the CDR3 is TGTGCCAGCAGCCCCGCCCCAGACAGGGTGGGCGAGCAGTACTTC. The rearrangement links TRBV9 to TRBJ2-7, with 7 positions matching TRBD1. CDR3 size: 15 residues. Trimming at V came to 4 bases and at J to 6 bases, leaving 13 bases not matched to a gene. From germline, CDR1 is SGDLS and CDR2 YYNGEE. Full variable domain (missing parts from reference TRBV9 and TRBJ2-7): DSGVTQTPKHLITATGQRVTLRCSPRSGDLSVYWYQQSLDQGLQFLIQYYNGEERAKGNILERFSAQQFPDLHSELNLSSLELGDSALYFCASSPAPDRVGEQYFGPGTRLTVT.

The chain has TRBV29-1 and TRBJ1-1; D is possibly TRBD1 (5 bases). V lost 3 bases, J lost 5 bases, and 19 bases lay in between. The germline V gene encodes CDR1 SQVTM and CDR2 ANQGSEA. The CDR3 has 15 amino acids. CDR3 loop: CSVEMGTTRQTEAFF. The CDR3 DNA is TGCAGCGTTGAGATGGGGACGACTAGGCAAACTGAAGCTTTCTTT.

This clone was detected a few times. The CDR3 is CASSEGLAYNEQFF. CDR3 nucleotides: TGTGCCAGCAGTGAGGGACTAGCCTACAATGAGCAGTTCTTC. The chain carries TRBV6-2 or TRBV6-3 and TRBJ2-1; the match to TRBD2 covers 8 bases. The germline CDR1 and CDR2 sequences are MNHEY and SVGEGT. There are 14 residues in the CDR3. Germline trimming cut 5 bases from V and 2 bases from J; bases unmatched to any gene: 2.

This clone has only one observation. The chain recombines TRBV7-2 with TRBJ2-1, with 7 bases matching TRBD2. Germline assignment: CDR1 SGHTA and CDR2 FQGNSA. The CDR3 contains 17 residues. With V trimmed by 2 bases and J by 0 bases, 7 bases remained unmatched. CDR3 sequence reads: CASSLIWTSGSYNEQFF. The DNA of the CDR3 is TGTGCCAGCAGCTTAATCTGGACTAGTGGCTCCTACAATGAGCAGTTCTTC.

The chain carries TRBV28 and TRBJ2-3; tentative D call: TRBD1 (6 bases). Per germline, CDR1 MDHEN and CDR2 SYDVKM. V dropped 6 bases and J dropped 2 bases, with 15 bases sitting between them. The CDR3 totals 15 residues. In DNA form, the CDR3 reads TGTGCCAGCAGCTCGACAGAGGGGGTCACAGATACGCAGTATTTT. Encoded protein: CASSSTEGVTDTQYF.

The chain employs TRBV28 and TRBJ1-5; 8 nucleotides agree with TRBD1. Germline-derived CDR1 and CDR2 are MDHEN and SYDVKM. This CDR3 has 14 residues. Unmatched junction bases numbered 7, after V lost 5 bases and J lost 7 bases. This CDR3 reads CASSTQGAGQPQHF. The CDR3 DNA reads as TGTGCCAGCAGTACTCAGGGGGCGGGACAGCCCCAGCATTTT. The variable domain in full, with the rest retrieved from reference TRBV28 and TRBJ1-5, is DVKVTQSSRYLVKRTGEKVFLECVQDMDHENMFWYRQDPGLGLRLIYFSYDVKMKEKGDIPEGYSVSREKKERFSLILESASTNQTSMYLCASSTQGAGQPQHFGDGTRLSIL.

In this sample, this clone turned up once. The genes are TRBV2 and TRBJ1-1; possibly TRBD1 for D (6 bases). The V end lost 4 bases, the J end lost 0 bases, and 12 bases lay between the germline ends. Germline CDR1 is SNHLY and CDR2 is FYNNEI. The CDR3 runs 15 residues. The CDR3 loop reads CASSAGEQMNTEAFF. The CDR3, as DNA: TGTGCCAGCAGTGCAGGGGAGCAGATGAACACTGAAGCTTTCTTT. The complete variable domain, with remaining parts taken from reference TRBV2 and TRBJ1-1, reads EPEVTQTPSHQVTQMGQEVILRCVPISNHLYFYWYRQILGQKVEFLVSFYNNEISEKSEIFDDQFSVERPDGSNFTLKIRSTKLEDSAMYFCASSAGEQMNTEAFFGQGTRLTVV.

This chain links TRBV6-5 with TRBJ1-5, with 7 bases matching TRBD1. J gave up 3 bases and V 2 bases, and 4 bases lay outside the gene matches. The germline V gene has CDR1 MNHEY and CDR2 SVGAGI. CDR3 length: 15 amino acids. CDR3 amino acids: CASSYGRGVNQPQHF. The CDR3 DNA reads TGTGCCAGCAGTTACGGCAGGGGGGTCAATCAGCCCCAGCATTTT.

This sequence joins TRBV10-3 and TRBJ2-1; TRBD1 is a possible D gene (6 bases). Per the germline V gene, CDR1 is ENHRY and CDR2 is SYGVKD. V dropped 0 bases and J dropped 3 bases, with 15 bases sitting between them. This CDR3 comprises 17 residues. CDR3 nucleotide sequence: TGTGCCATCAGTGAGTCGACTGGGGGCCGTATCTACAATGAGCAGTTCTTC. Protein sequence: CAISESTGGRIYNEQFF.

Turning to this clone: At one of its ends the junction is not consistent with the germline gene, which may arise from a read error. The rearrangement joins TRBV9 to TRBJ1-1; TRBD1 is a possible D gene (5 bases). Germline V lookup: CDR1 SGDLS, CDR2 YYNGEE. The CDR3 runs to 14 residues. The CDR3 region is CASRPGQRNIEAFF. The DNA of the CDR3 is TGTGCCAGCAGGCCCGGACAAAGGAACATTGAAGCTTTCTTT.

The chain couples TRBV19 to TRBJ1-3; 9 nucleotides agree with TRBD1. The CDR3 loop spans 16 amino acids. J lost 4 bases, V lost 6 bases, and 10 bases had no gene match. CDR1 and CDR2 (germline): LNHDA, SQIVND (reference sequence). The CDR3, as DNA: TGTGCCAGTAGAAGAACTGGGACAGGGAAGGGAAACACCATATATTTT. Translating gives CASRRTGTGKGNTIYF. Full variable domain (outside the CDR3, taken from reference TRBV19 and TRBJ1-3): DGGITQSPKYLFRKEGQNVTLSCEQNLNHDAMYWYRQDPGQGLRLIYYSQIVNDFQKGDIAEGYSVSREKKESFPLTVTSAQKNPTAFYLCASRRTGTGKGNTIYFGEGSWLTVV.

This chain uses TRBV24-1 with TRBJ2-1; 7 bases line up with TRBD2. This CDR3 comprises 16 residues. Germline CDR1 is KGHDR and CDR2 is SFDVKD. V lost 3 bases, J lost 7 bases, and 11 bases stayed unmatched. The CDR3 region is CATSDASTSSLNEQFF. Here the CDR3 DNA reads TGTGCCACCAGTGATGCCTCGACTAGCAGTCTAAATGAGCAGTTCTTC.

J is TRBJ2-7 and V is TRBV11-3; 15 bases align to TRBD2. Trimming took 3 bases from V and 7 from J; bases not matched to a gene: 10. The CDR3 sequence is 17 residues long. Germline CDR1 is SGHNT and CDR2 is YENEEA. The DNA of the CDR3 is TGTGCCAGCAGCTTGAGGACTAGCGGGAGGGTTCCGCATGAGCAGTACTTC. This sequence encodes CASSLRTSGRVPHEQYF.

The gene calls are TRBV9 and TRBJ1-1, with D maybe TRBD1 (6 bases). The CDR3 is 15 amino acids. Looked up from germline, CDR1 is SGDLS and CDR2 is YYNGEE. V was shortened by 2 bases and J by 1 base, with 12 bases between the two germline ends. The CDR3: CASSVSSQGNTEAFF. DNA for the CDR3: TGTGCCAGCAGCGTCTCCTCACAGGGGAACACTGAAGCTTTCTTT.

V usage is TRBV12-3 or TRBV12-4 and J usage is TRBJ2-7, with TRBD1 matching 10 bases. This CDR3 is built from 11 residues. V was clipped by 6 bases and J by 12 bases; unmatched bases: 5. The CDR3 sequence: CASSRDRGRYF. The CDR3 coding sequence is TGTGCCAGCAGCCGTGACAGGGGGCGGTACTTC.

CDR3 sequence (DNA): TGTGCCATCAGTCAATCCGGGACAGACTACGAGCAGTACTTC. Translation: CAISQSGTDYEQYF. The gene calls are TRBV10-3 and TRBJ2-7; TRBD1 matches at 7 bases. V was pared by 5 bases and J by 3 bases, with 7 bases of the junction left unmatched. The CDR3 totals 14 residues. In germline, CDR1 is ENHRY, CDR2 SYGVKD.

V gene TRBV5-4 combines with J gene TRBJ1-2; D is uncertain. In germline, CDR1 is SGHNT, CDR2 YYREEE (reference sequence). V shed 0 bases and J shed 2 bases, with 8 bases lying between them. The CDR3 has 14 amino acids. The CDR3: CASSLEAGNYGYTF. The CDR3, as DNA: TGTGCCAGCAGCTTGGAGGCAGGAAACTATGGCTACACCTTC.